Listed here are 21 T cell receptor beta chains from one sample, sequenced in a study of cytotoxic CD8 clonotypes in ibrutinib-treated CLL (dated by TCRdb to the early 2020s). The library was made by the immunoSEQ multiplex PCR assay. Here the immuneACCESS table is served through TCRdb, limited to in-frame sequences with V and J called. Missing clones are a known gap in these copies; in checked studies unresolved V genes cover under half, and the rest lacks a known reason. The sample table contains about 140,000 clones; only one count was recorded for 70% to 80% of them. Around a quarter of the sample is taken by the ten largest. The meaning of the sample's time point label: about twelve months on ibrutinib. Material: PBMCs, obtained after 12 months of ibrutinib treatment. The source of these receptors is a human donor with chronic lymphocytic leukemia.

The rearrangement joins TRBV6-1 to TRBJ2-7, with D unclear. Deletions cut 5 bases from V and 2 bases from J, with 4 bases between. The CDR3 runs to 11 residues. The germline CDR1 and CDR2 sequences are MNHNS and SASEGT. CDR3 DNA sequence: TGTGCCAGCAGTCAAACCTACGAGCAGTACTTC. Protein product: CASSQTYEQYF.

This clone was seen only a few times. The J gene is TRBJ1-5, the V gene TRBV18, with no clear D. The CDR3 totals 12 residues. CDR1 is KGHSH, CDR2 LQKENI, per germline. V lost 2 bases and J 7 bases, leaving 6 bases between the germline ends. CDR3 nucleotide sequence: TGTGCCAGCTCACCAACCGGACAGCCCCAGCATTTT. Amino acids: CASSPTGQPQHF.

This chain connects TRBV19 to TRBJ2-7; 7 bases agree with TRBD1. The CDR3 extends over 16 amino acids. J lost 0 bases, V lost 5 bases, and 10 bases had no gene match. CDR1 and CDR2 (germline): LNHDA, SQIVND (reference sequence). The CDR3 here is CASSAMGQLSSYEQYF. As DNA, the CDR3 is TGTGCCAGTAGTGCCATGGGACAGCTGAGCTCCTACGAGCAGTACTTC.

The rearrangement uses TRBV4-1 and TRBJ2-3; D unclear. The CDR3 totals 13 residues. From germline, CDR1 is MGHRA and CDR2 YSYEKL. V was cut by 4 bases and J by 0 bases, with 5 bases left in between. CDR3 DNA sequence: TGCGCCAGCAGCCCGCCCAGCACAGATACGCAGTATTTT. It encodes CASSPPSTDTQYF.

The CDR3 nucleotides are TGTGCCAGCAGTTACGGTCCTCTTGCGAACACTGAAGCTTTCTTT. It is translated as CASSYGPLANTEAFF. This chain joins TRBV6-5 and TRBJ1-1; D ambiguous. This CDR3 is built from 15 residues. CDR1 and CDR2 from the germline V gene are MNHEY and SVGAGI. V shed 2 bases and J shed 1 base, with 11 bases lying between them.

This chain joins TRBV6-1 and TRBJ2-7; D uncertain. Germline lookup yields CDR1 MNHNS and CDR2 SASEGT. V gave up 3 bases and J gave up 0 bases, with 12 bases separating them. The length of the CDR3 is 15 residues. The CDR3 coding sequence is TGTGCCAGCAGTGAGGTATCCCAGACCTCCTACGAGCAGTACTTC. Translating gives CASSEVSQTSYEQYF.

This clone appeared a single time. The chain couples TRBV28 to TRBJ1-4; a possible D gene is TRBD1 (6 bases). The CDR3 runs 12 residues. From germline, CDR1 is MDHEN and CDR2 SYDVKM. Trimming took off 5 bases at V and 8 bases at J, with 9 bases between the two ends. The CDR3 region has the DNA TGTGCCAGCAGTAATGGACAGGAAAAACTGTTTTTT. The encoded protein is CASSNGQEKLFF.

The V and J genes are TRBV5-6 and TRBJ2-2; 7 bases fit TRBD2. The CDR3 has 17 residues. Germline CDR1 and CDR2: SGHDT and YYEEEE. Germline trimming cut 3 bases from V and 3 bases from J; bases unmatched to any gene: 11. CDR3 in amino acids: CASSSRITSVDTGELFF. In DNA form, the CDR3 reads TGTGCCAGCAGCTCCCGGATTACTAGCGTAGACACCGGGGAGCTGTTTTTT.

This clone was detected only once. J is TRBJ2-1 and V is TRBV7-3; the match to TRBD2 covers 8 bases. V lost 3 bases to trimming and J lost 5 bases; unmatched junction nucleotides: 15. The germline V gene has CDR1 SGHTA and CDR2 FQGTGA. The CDR3 totals 18 residues. DNA of the CDR3: TGTGCCAGCAGCTTCCAGCCCTCGGCGGGAGGAATAGACAATGAGCAGTTCTTC. It specifies CASSFQPSAGGIDNEQFF.

CDR3 bases: TGTGCCAGCAGCTTAGTAAGGTTAGACAATGAGCAGTTCTTC. Protein: CASSLVRLDNEQFF. The rearrangement links TRBV7-8 to TRBJ2-1; the D is unclear. CDR3 length: 14 amino acids. V was pared by 1 base and J by 5 bases, with 9 bases between. Germline V gene sequence: CDR1 SGHVS, CDR2 FQNEAQ.

V and J are TRBV7-3 and TRBJ2-6; possibly TRBD1 for D (5 bases). The V end lost 5 bases, the J end lost 3 bases, and 11 bases lay between the germline ends. Germline assignment: CDR1 SGHTA and CDR2 FQGTGA. This CDR3 contains 15 residues. As DNA, the CDR3 is TGTGCCAGCAGCCAAGACAGTAGTGGGGCCAACGTCCTGACTTTC. Translated: CASSQDSSGANVLTF.

The chain is built from TRBV7-4 and TRBJ1-6; a possible D gene is TRBD1 (5 bases). CDR1 is SGHVT, CDR2 SQSDAQ, per germline. CDR3 size: 14 residues. Deletions cut 1 base from V and 6 bases from J, with 7 bases between. CDR3 residues: CASSLGQLNSPLHF. DNA of the CDR3: TGTGCCAGCAGCTTAGGACAGCTTAATTCACCCCTCCACTTT.

Only a few counts were recorded for this clone. The chain links TRBV4-2 to TRBJ1-2; D may be TRBD1 (6 bases). Germline-derived CDR1 and CDR2 are LGHNA and YNFKEQ. The CDR3 length is 14 residues. Deletions cut 1 base from V and 4 bases from J, with 10 bases between. The CDR3 here is CASSQATGSYGYTF. Written as DNA, the CDR3 is TGTGCCAGCAGCCAAGCCACAGGGAGCTATGGCTACACCTTC.

Only one count was recorded for this clone. The chain carries TRBV5-5 and TRBJ2-2; a possible D gene is TRBD2 (6 bases). V lost 3 bases, J lost 0 bases, and 12 bases lay in between. This CDR3 has 16 amino acids. Germline loops: CDR1 SGHKS, CDR2 YYEKEE (reference sequence). CDR3 loop: CASSSPDYSNTGELFF. The DNA of the CDR3 is TGTGCCAGCAGCTCCCCGGACTACTCGAACACCGGGGAGCTGTTTTTT. The full variable domain, with the rest looked up from reference TRBV5-5 and TRBJ2-2, is DAGVTQSPTHLIKTRGQQVTLRCSPISGHKSVSWYQQVLGQGPQFIFQYYEKEERGRGNFPDRFSARQFPNYSSELNVNALLLGDSALYLCASSSPDYSNTGELFFGEGSRLTVL.

The chain carries TRBV19 and TRBJ2-1; 9 bases are a match to TRBD1. With V trimmed by 1 base and J by 0 bases, 4 bases remained unmatched. The CDR3 consists of 17 residues. Germline CDR1 reads LNHDA; CDR2 reads SQIVND (reference sequence). The CDR3 nucleotides read TGTGCCAGTAGTATAGGGACAGGGGTCCCCTCCTACAATGAGCAGTTCTTC. Its protein is CASSIGTGVPSYNEQFF.

This clone was seen only once. The J gene is TRBJ2-1, the V gene TRBV29-1, with a weak D call TRBD1 (5 bases). Germline V gene sequence: CDR1 SQVTM, CDR2 ANQGSEA. The CDR3 extends over 15 amino acids. V was cut by 4 bases and J by 3 bases, with 16 bases left in between. CDR3 DNA: TGCAGCGTTGTTTTCCAGGGCGGTATCTACAATGAGCAGTTCTTC. It codes for CSVVFQGGIYNEQFF.

The chain is built from TRBV7-2 and TRBJ2-3; 12 bases are a match to TRBD2. The trim removed 1 base at V and 3 bases at J, leaving 8 bases unmatched. There are 18 residues in the CDR3. Germline CDR1 reads SGHTA; CDR2 reads FQGNSA. CDR3 nucleotides: TGTGCCAGCAGCTTAGGTTCAACTAGCGGGGGGAGAACAGATACGCAGTATTTT. Translating it yields CASSLGSTSGGRTDTQYF.

The chain combines TRBV28 with TRBJ2-1; D ambiguous. Germline CDR1 and CDR2: MDHEN and SYDVKM. The CDR3 spans 14 residues. V shed 5 bases and J shed 6 bases, with 14 bases lying between them. CDR3 DNA sequence: TGTGCCAGCAGTGCGCAGGCTCCGGGCAATGAGCAGTTCTTC. Translation: CASSAQAPGNEQFF.

The chain links TRBV28 to TRBJ1-1; D is unresolved. The CDR3 length is 13 residues. V lost 7 bases and J lost 4, with 13 bases in between. CDR1 and CDR2 (germline): MDHEN, SYDVKM. The CDR3 bases are TGTGCCAGCACCAACGACGGTCTCACTGAAGCTTTCTTT. Its translation: CASTNDGLTEAFF.

J is TRBJ2-7 and V is TRBV28; D not certain. The CDR3 contains 14 residues. Germline-derived CDR1 and CDR2 are MDHEN and SYDVKM. The ends were cut back, 2 bases at V and 4 bases at J, with 12 bases in the middle. The CDR3 DNA follows: TGTGCCAGCAGTTTAACCGGTCAAGGTTACGAGCAGTACTTC. It yields the protein CASSLTGQGYEQYF.

This chain connects TRBV6-5 to TRBJ2-1, with 9 bases matching TRBD2. The V and J ends lost 6 bases and 5 bases, in that order; junction bases with no gene match: 8. Germline assignment: CDR1 MNHEY and CDR2 SVGAGI. The CDR3 sequence is 15 residues long. The CDR3 sequence: CASRRVAGENNEQFF. CDR3 nucleotides: TGTGCCAGCAGGAGAGTAGCGGGAGAGAACAATGAGCAGTTCTTC.